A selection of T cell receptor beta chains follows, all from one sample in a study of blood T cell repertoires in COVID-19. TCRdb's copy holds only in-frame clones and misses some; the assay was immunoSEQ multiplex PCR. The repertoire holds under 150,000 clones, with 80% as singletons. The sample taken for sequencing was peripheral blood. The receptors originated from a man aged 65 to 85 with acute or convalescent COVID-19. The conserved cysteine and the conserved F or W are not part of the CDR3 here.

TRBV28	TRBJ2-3	ASSLGQDTDTQY
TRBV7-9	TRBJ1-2	ASSLDRGYGYT
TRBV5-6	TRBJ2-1	ASSLGLDAGNEQF
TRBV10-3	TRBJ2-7	AISEGGGAGAFYEQY
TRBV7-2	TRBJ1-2	ASSSTVTVGYGYT
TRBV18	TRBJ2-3	ASSPSREDTQY
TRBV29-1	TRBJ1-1	SAETGGVTEAF
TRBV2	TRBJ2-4	ASSEVSDIQY
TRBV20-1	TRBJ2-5	SAGSQETQY
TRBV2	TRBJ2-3	ASRYPGLADQDTQY
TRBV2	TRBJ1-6	ASSYTGGDYNSPLH
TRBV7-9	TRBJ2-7	ASSWGTGEGEQY
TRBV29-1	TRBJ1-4	SVATGTTNEKLF